One and the same sample provided the 3 T cell receptor beta chains below, sequenced in a study of beta chain features in type 1 diabetes. Study conclusions and caveats: People with Type 1 diabetes carried modestly yet significantly shorter TCRB CDR3s in all four CD4+ subsets.

No antigens are known for them. The whole isolated RNA underwent reverse transcription, so sequencing captured expressed TCRB transcripts. TCRdb keeps only in-frame clones here, not all; method: immunoSEQ multiplex PCR. The profile covers roughly 250,000 clones, with 20% appearing a single time and around 0.028% taken by the ten largest. Sequencing was performed on naive CD4+ T cells from blood. These receptors all stem from a woman aged 40-49 years with type 1 diabetes.

This chain joins TRBV23-1 and TRBJ1-2; no reliable D call. TRBV23-1 is placed among ORFs of uncertain function. Trimming pared 0 bases from V and 4 bases from J, leaving 15 bases between. The CDR3 contains 16 residues. Here the CDR3 DNA reads TGCGCCAGCAGTCAATCGAACGGACGGGGATTCTATGGCTACACCTTC. This codes for CASSQSNGRGFYGYTF.

V and J are TRBV5-6 and TRBJ2-7; 9 nucleotides agree with TRBD1. Germline V gene sequence: CDR1 SGHDT, CDR2 YYEEEE. The V gene end was trimmed by 4 bases and the J gene end by 5 bases; junction bases not matched to a gene: 10. CDR3 length: 15 amino acids. The CDR3 loop reads CASSRLPTGGDEQYF. The DNA for the CDR3 is TGTGCCAGCAGCCGCCTACCCACAGGGGGCGACGAGCAGTACTTC.

The gene calls are TRBV15 and TRBJ2-7; 8 bases match TRBD1. Trimming at V came to 6 bases and at J to 1 base, leaving 11 bases not matched to a gene. The germline V gene encodes CDR1 LNHNV and CDR2 YYDKDF (reference sequence). The length of the CDR3 is 16 residues. CDR3 protein: CATSRYRGISSYEQYF. The CDR3 DNA is TGTGCCACCAGTAGATACAGGGGGATCAGTTCCTACGAGCAGTACTTC.